The TCR beta chain described here comes from a study of shared clonotypes between healthy human individuals. Study in general: For every donor, three CD4 naive, three CD4 memory, two CD8 naive and one CD8 memory plates were used.

Genomic DNA per cell subset filled all wells of several immunoSEQ plates. DNA at approximately 200 ng, tens of thousands of T cell genomes, went into sorted-subset replicate PCRs. Source study methods: Sequence data from immunoSEQ were junction-only and lacked quality scores; consequently, filtering differed. The table came from immunoSEQ multiplex PCR; TCRdb's copy has only in-frame clones and leaves some out. Clone size and the V and J calls come from that table; the DNA yielded D and trimming. The repertoire holds over 2 million clones, around 95% seen once, with 0.13% in the top ten. Deletions cut 1 base from V and 8 bases from J, with 8 bases between. CDR1 and CDR2 (germline): SNHLY, FYNNEI. This CDR3 contains 12 residues.

V and J are TRBV2 and TRBJ1-2; D is uncertain. Sample: naive CD4+ T cells sorted from blood. The subset here: CD45RA+ positively selected. The TCR sequence derives from a man aged 18 to 29 in good health. The CDR3 spells CASSEGGVGYTF. CDR3 nucleotides: TGTGCCAGCAGTGAAGGTGGAGTGGGCTACACCTTC.